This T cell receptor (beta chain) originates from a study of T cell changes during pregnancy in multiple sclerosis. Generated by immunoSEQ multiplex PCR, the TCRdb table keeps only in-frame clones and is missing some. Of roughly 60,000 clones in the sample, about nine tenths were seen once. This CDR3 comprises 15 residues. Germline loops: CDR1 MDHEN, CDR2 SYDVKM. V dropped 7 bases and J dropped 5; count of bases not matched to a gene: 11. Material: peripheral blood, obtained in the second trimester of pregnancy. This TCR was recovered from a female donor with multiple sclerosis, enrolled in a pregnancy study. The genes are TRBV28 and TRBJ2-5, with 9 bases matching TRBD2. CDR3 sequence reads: CASNVSGRGPETQYF. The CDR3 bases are TGTGCCAGCAACGTTAGCGGGAGAGGCCCGGAGACCCAGTACTTC.